The 23 T cell receptor beta chains in this list originate from one sample, sequenced in a study of CD8 T cells in Susac syndrome. RNA, at roughly 0.45 to 1 ug, was reverse transcribed with random hexamers. TCRdb called the immunoSEQ multiplex PCR reads again in MiXCR, with one record for every CDR3 protein. The table lists a few hundred thousand distinct CDR3 sequences, approximately 85% of them singletons. The sequenced sample was CD8+ T cells from PBMCs. The receptors derive from a human donor with multiple sclerosis.

This chain links TRBV4-1 with TRBJ1-5; D is perhaps TRBD1 (5 bases). Between the trimmed V and J ends, which lost 0 bases and 11 bases, there was a span of 11 bases. CDR3 length equals 13 residues. Looked up from germline, CDR1 is MGHRA and CDR2 is YSYEKL. DNA of the CDR3: TGCGCCAGCAGCCAAGATCGGGGGGAGACCCAGCATTTT. This translates into CASSQDRGETQHF.

V gene TRBV6-1 combines with J gene TRBJ2-1, with 12 bases that match TRBD2. CDR1 is MNHNS and CDR2 is SASEGT in the germline V gene. Losses at the gene ends were 4 bases for V and 0 bases for J; bases not matched to a gene: 4. The CDR3 runs to 17 residues. CDR3 in amino acids: CASSGLAGVNSYNEQFF. DNA for the CDR3: TGTGCCAGCAGTGGACTAGCGGGAGTAAACTCCTACAATGAGCAGTTCTTC.

V gene TRBV9 combines with J gene TRBJ1-1; no clear D. CDR3 length: 13 amino acids. V dropped 0 bases and J dropped 3 bases, with 6 bases sitting between them. The germline CDR1 and CDR2 sequences are SGDLS and YYNGEE. In DNA, the CDR3 is TGTGCCAGCAGCGTAGGTGGGGACACTGAAGCTTTCTTT. Protein: CASSVGGDTEAFF.

This clonotype was seen a handful of times. The chain recombines TRBV18 with TRBJ2-5; D not certain. The CDR3 loop spans 13 amino acids. The V end was cut by 0 bases, the J end by 3 bases, with 5 bases between. Germline V CDR1 and CDR2: KGHSH, LQKENI. CDR3 DNA sequence: TGTGCCAGCTCACCACCGACGGAAGAGACCCAGTACTTC. This sequence encodes CASSPPTEETQYF.

The chain carries TRBV7-3 and TRBJ2-7, with 7 bases fitting TRBD2. Germline V gene sequence: CDR1 SGHTA, CDR2 FQGTGA. V dropped 5 bases and J dropped 0; count of bases not matched to a gene: 7. CDR3 length equals 15 residues. The DNA for the CDR3 is TGTGCCAGCAGCCCTACGGGGGGAGGCTCCTACGAGCAGTACTTC. Its protein is CASSPTGGGSYEQYF.

In its sample, this clonotype was seen a few times. This chain uses TRBV6-5 with TRBJ2-7; the match to TRBD1 covers 9 bases. V gave up 0 bases and J gave up 2 bases; unmatched junction bases: 5. The CDR3 runs to 16 residues. Germline V CDR1 and CDR2: MNHEY, SVGAGI. CDR3 in amino acids: CASSYSWTGVPYEQYF. DNA for the CDR3: TGTGCCAGCAGTTACTCATGGACAGGGGTGCCCTACGAGCAGTACTTC.

J is TRBJ2-3 and V is TRBV5-6; no clear D. Trimming pared 2 bases from V and 13 bases from J, leaving 14 bases between. Germline CDR1 reads SGHDT; CDR2 reads YYEEEE. CDR3 length: 12 amino acids. CDR3 in DNA: TGTGCCAGCAGCTTTAATAGTCTAGGAAAGTATTTT. Protein: CASSFNSLGKYF. The whole variable domain, remainder taken from reference TRBV5-6 and TRBJ2-3, is DAGVTQSPTHLIKTRGQQVTLRCSPKSGHDTVSWYQQALGQGPQFIFQYYEEEERQRGNFPDRFSGHQFPNYSSELNVNALLLGDSALYLCASSFNSLGKYFGPGTRLTVL.

The chain joins TRBV5-6 to TRBJ2-7; D is uncertain. The V and J ends lost 0 bases and 3 bases respectively, with 7 bases between them. Germline CDR1 and CDR2: SGHDT and YYEEEE. This CDR3 region has 13 residues. CDR3 amino acids: CASSLVSSYEQYF. The DNA of the CDR3 is TGTGCCAGCAGCTTGGTTTCGAGCTACGAGCAGTACTTC.

This clonotype was picked up one time. The DNA of the CDR3 is TGTGCCAGCAGTTTACTACCGGGACAGGGGAGGTCCGCTCAGTCCTACAATGAGCAGTTCTTC. It is translated as CASSLLPGQGRSAQSYNEQFF. This sequence joins TRBV12-3 or TRBV12-4 and TRBJ2-1, with 10 bases that match TRBD1. V shed 2 bases, J shed 1 base, and the junction held 17 bases outside the gene matches. The CDR3 is 21 amino acids.

The chain links TRBV11-3 to TRBJ2-1; 12 positions match TRBD2. CDR3 length: 15 residues. The V gene's germline CDR1 is SGHNT and CDR2 YENEEA. Trimming cost V 5 bases and J 4 bases; bases outside gene matches: 3. The CDR3: CASSDGLAGYNEQFF. The CDR3 region has the DNA TGTGCCAGCAGCGATGGACTAGCGGGGTACAATGAGCAGTTCTTC.

V is TRBV4-1 and J is TRBJ1-2, with a tentative D call TRBD1 (5 bases). V was shortened by 2 bases and J by 3 bases, with 10 bases between the two germline ends. CDR3 length: 14 amino acids. From germline, CDR1 is MGHRA and CDR2 YSYEKL. CDR3 nucleotide sequence: TGCGCCAGCAGCCAACAGGGATCCTACTATGGCTACACCTTC. Encoded protein: CASSQQGSYYGYTF.

The chain uses TRBV10-3 and TRBJ1-2; D possibly corresponds to TRBD1 (6 bases). V was cut by 8 bases and J by 6 bases, with 19 bases left in between. This CDR3 has 14 amino acids. Germline lookup yields CDR1 ENHRY and CDR2 SYGVKD. CDR3 sequence: CAIPSAGAPDGYTF. CDR3 in DNA: TGTGCCATCCCCTCCGCAGGGGCTCCTGATGGCTACACCTTC.

The chain recombines TRBV11-2 with TRBJ1-2; 7 nucleotides match TRBD1. The CDR3 loop spans 14 amino acids. In germline, CDR1 is SGHAT, CDR2 FQNNGV. Trimming at V came to 5 bases and at J to 7 bases, leaving 10 bases not matched to a gene. The chain's CDR3 is CASSEGTAERGYTF. Written as DNA, the CDR3 is TGTGCCAGCAGCGAAGGGACAGCCGAACGTGGCTACACCTTC.

This clonotype has only a few counts. This sequence joins TRBV6-1 and TRBJ2-6; D unclear. This CDR3 is built from 14 residues. Trimming shortened V by 7 bases and J by 0 bases, and 7 bases separated the two germline ends. Germline loops: CDR1 MNHNS, CDR2 SASEGT. CDR3 residues: CASTYRSGANVLTF. CDR3 in DNA: TGTGCCAGCACATACCGCTCTGGGGCCAACGTCCTGACTTTC.

This rearrangement joins TRBV5-1 to TRBJ1-2; no firm D call. This CDR3 region has 14 residues. The germline gives CDR1 SGHRS, CDR2 YFSETQ. V shed 2 bases and J shed 6 bases, with 14 bases lying between them. CDR3 protein: CASSFSETDNGYTF. CDR3 DNA sequence: TGCGCCAGCAGCTTCTCCGAGACGGATAATGGCTACACCTTC.

The chain couples TRBV29-1 to TRBJ2-2; 7 bases align to TRBD2. The CDR3 totals 15 residues. V was pared by 4 bases and J by 0 bases, with 5 bases of the junction left unmatched. Germline CDR1 is SQVTM and CDR2 is ANQGSEA. The chain's CDR3 is CSVVLTSANTGELFF. The CDR3 region has the DNA TGCAGCGTTGTTCTTACTAGCGCGAACACCGGGGAGCTGTTTTTT.

The chain couples TRBV2 to TRBJ2-7; 7 positions match TRBD1. CDR1 and CDR2 (germline): SNHLY, FYNNEI. V gave up 9 bases and J gave up 3 bases; unmatched junction bases: 11. CDR3 length: 14 residues. In nucleotides, the CDR3 is TGTGCCAGGGACGATGTCCCAGGGGGCTACGAGCAGTACTTC. Protein: CARDDVPGGYEQYF.

This chain uses TRBV4-1 with TRBJ2-1; TRBD2 matches 13 bases. This CDR3 spans 18 amino acids. V shed 0 bases and J 4 bases; nucleotides not matched to a gene: 6. Germline V CDR1 and CDR2: MGHRA, YSYEKL. The DNA for the CDR3 is TGCGCCAGCAGCCAAGATTCACTAGCGGGGGGGATGTACAATGAGCAGTTCTTC. Its protein product is CASSQDSLAGGMYNEQFF.

In its sample, this clonotype was seen a few times. One end of the junction fails to match germline, which may point to a read error. The V gene is TRBV5-1, the J gene TRBJ1-1; D unresolved. The germline CDR1 and CDR2 sequences are SGHRS and YFSETQ. The CDR3 is made up of 13 amino acids. The CDR3 bases are TGTGCCAGCAGTTTAGCCTCGAACACTGAAGCTTTCTTT. Translation gives CASSLASNTEAFF.

The chain is built from TRBV5-4 and TRBJ2-2; TRBD2 matches 14 bases. Germline values: CDR1 SGHNT, CDR2 YYREEE (reference sequence). With 1 base clipped from V and 1 base from J, the junction kept 12 bases outside the gene matches. The length of the CDR3 is 21 residues. CDR3 sequence: CASSLFPPGTSGSLNTGELFF. CDR3 nucleotides: TGTGCCAGCAGCTTGTTTCCACCCGGGACTAGCGGGAGTTTGAACACCGGGGAGCTGTTTTTT.

The chain has TRBV6-1 and TRBJ1-1; no clear D gene. The germline CDR1 and CDR2 sequences are MNHNS and SASEGT. The CDR3 has 12 amino acids. V was trimmed by 11 bases and J by 5 bases, leaving 15 bases between them. CDR3 loop: CAPRTGWTEAFF. CDR3 in DNA: TGTGCCCCGAGAACGGGCTGGACTGAAGCTTTCTTT.

In this sample, this clonotype turned up a few times. The rearrangement joins TRBV19 to TRBJ1-1; D not resolved. The V and J ends lost 7 bases and 1 base respectively, with 10 bases between them. The CDR3 covers 13 residues. CDR1 is LNHDA and CDR2 is SQIVND in the germline V gene (reference sequence). The CDR3 nucleotides read TGTGCCAGTAATCCAGGTGGGAACACTGAAGCTTTCTTT. Its translation is CASNPGGNTEAFF.

V is TRBV6-5 and J is TRBJ2-1; TRBD2 matches 9 bases. The CDR3 covers 16 residues. The J segment lost 6 bases and the V segment lost 2 bases, leaving 8 bases of the junction unmatched. From germline, CDR1 is MNHEY and CDR2 SVGAGI. The CDR3 reads CASSYVAGDGGNEQFF. The CDR3 DNA sequence: TGTGCCAGCAGTTACGTAGCGGGAGATGGAGGCAATGAGCAGTTCTTC.